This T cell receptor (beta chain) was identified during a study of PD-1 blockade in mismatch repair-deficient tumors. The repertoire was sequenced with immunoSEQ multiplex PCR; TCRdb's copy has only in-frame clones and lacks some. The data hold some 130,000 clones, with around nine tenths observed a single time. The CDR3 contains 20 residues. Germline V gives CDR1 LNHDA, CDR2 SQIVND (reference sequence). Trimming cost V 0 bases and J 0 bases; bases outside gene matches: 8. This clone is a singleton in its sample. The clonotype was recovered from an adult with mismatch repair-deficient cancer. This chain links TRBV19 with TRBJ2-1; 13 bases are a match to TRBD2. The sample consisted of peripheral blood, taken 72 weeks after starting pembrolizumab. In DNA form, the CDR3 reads TGTGCCAGTAGTATAGATGAGACTAGCGGGAGGATCACCTCCTACAATGAGCAGTTCTTC. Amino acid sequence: CASSIDETSGRITSYNEQFF.